One sample yielded the 12 T cell receptor beta chains listed below, sequenced in a study of blood T cell repertoires in COVID-19. Clones were read by immunoSEQ multiplex PCR, and TCRdb kept only the in-frame ones, dropping some. This sample has about 88,000 clones, with around nine tenths found just once. What was sequenced was peripheral blood. The source is a woman at least 80 years old with acute or convalescent COVID-19.

The V and J genes are TRBV5-4 and TRBJ2-3; 9 nucleotides align to TRBD2. Trimming at V came to 4 bases and at J to 6 bases, leaving 9 bases not matched to a gene. The CDR3 covers 15 residues. Germline CDR1 SGHNT, CDR2 YYREEE (reference sequence). The chain's CDR3 is CASSRGGGGADTQYF. CDR3 DNA sequence: TGTGCCAGCAGCCGGGGTGGCGGGGGGGCTGATACGCAGTATTTT.

This chain uses TRBV5-4 with TRBJ2-5; possibly TRBD2 for D (5 bases). The ends were cut back, 0 bases at V and 0 bases at J, with 6 bases in the middle. The CDR3 is 14 residues long. CDR1 is SGHNT and CDR2 is YYREEE in the germline V gene (reference sequence). CDR3 sequence (DNA): TGTGCCAGCAGCTTGGGGCGGGACCAAGAGACCCAGTACTTC. Protein product: CASSLGRDQETQYF.

This clone occurred once. The chain links TRBV6-1 to TRBJ2-1, with no clear D. V was pared by 1 base and J by 8 bases, with 18 bases between. Germline V lookup: CDR1 MNHNS, CDR2 SASEGT. The CDR3 spans 16 residues. CDR3 amino acids: CASSEESLLLRDEQFF. DNA of the CDR3: TGTGCCAGCAGTGAAGAAAGTCTACTTCTTCGTGATGAGCAGTTCTTC.

The V gene is TRBV7-3, the J gene TRBJ2-3; maybe TRBD2 (6 bases). Trimming left V 3 bases short and J 3 bases short, with 10 bases between. CDR3 length: 14 residues. In germline, CDR1 is SGHTA, CDR2 FQGTGA. CDR3 protein: CASSLGGETDTQYF. CDR3 sequence (DNA): TGTGCCAGCAGCTTGGGGGGAGAAACAGATACGCAGTATTTT.

The chain combines TRBV7-3 with TRBJ1-6; 9 bases are a match to TRBD1. Looked up from germline, CDR1 is SGHTA and CDR2 is FQGTGA. The CDR3 totals 13 residues. The V gene end was trimmed by 7 bases and the J gene end by 13 bases; junction bases not matched to a gene: 8. The CDR3 DNA follows: TGTGCCAGCACCCCGGGACAGGGTTACCCCCTCCACTTT. This gives the protein CASTPGQGYPLHF. The full variable domain, in which reference TRBV7-3 and TRBJ1-6 provide the parts outside the CDR3, is GAGVSQTPSNKVTEKGKYVELRCDPISGHTALYWYRQSLGQGPEFLIYFQGTGAADDSGLPNDRFFAVRPEGSVSTLKIQRTERGDSAVYLCASTPGQGYPLHFGNGTRLTVT.

This clone was found a few times. DNA for the CDR3: TGCGCCAGCGGCCGGGGACAGGGGATCAACGAGCAGTACTTC. Encoded protein: CASGRGQGINEQYF. This chain joins TRBV5-1 and TRBJ2-7; 10 nucleotides align to TRBD1. V gave up 7 bases and J gave up 5 bases; unmatched junction bases: 9. Germline-derived CDR1 and CDR2 are SGHRS and YFSETQ. This CDR3 has 14 residues. Together with reference TRBV5-1 and TRBJ2-7, the CDR3 gives the full variable domain: KAGVTQTPRYLIKTRGQQVTLSCSPISGHRSVSWYQQTPGQGLQFLFEYFSETQRNKGNFPGRFSGRQFSNSRSEMNVSTLELGDSALYLCASGRGQGINEQYFGPGTRLTVT.

This sequence joins TRBV6-2 or TRBV6-3 and TRBJ2-7, with 10 nucleotides matching TRBD2. Per the germline V gene, CDR1 is MNHEY and CDR2 is SVGEGT. The V segment lost 5 bases and the J segment 5 bases; nucleotides outside the gene matches: 9. The CDR3 has 15 amino acids. DNA of the CDR3: TGTGCCAGCAGTCCACTAGCGGGAATAGGGAACGAGCAGTACTTC. It yields the protein CASSPLAGIGNEQYF.

The genes are TRBV6-6 and TRBJ1-5; D possibly corresponds to TRBD1 (6 bases). With 4 bases removed from V and 6 bases from J, the gap between germline ends came to 7 bases. CDR1 is MNHNY, CDR2 SVGAGI, per germline (reference sequence). This CDR3 is built from 12 residues. The CDR3 spells CASSSGVQPQHF. CDR3 nucleotide sequence: TGTGCCAGCAGTTCAGGGGTTCAGCCCCAGCATTTT.

The chain employs TRBV29-1 and TRBJ2-1; 7 nucleotides align to TRBD2. The germline V gene has CDR1 SQVTM and CDR2 ANQGSEA. The V segment lost 3 bases and the J segment 8 bases; nucleotides outside the gene matches: 4. The CDR3 covers 12 residues. DNA of the CDR3: TGCAGCGTTGACGGGGGGAGCGATGAGCAGTTCTTC. Translation gives CSVDGGSDEQFF.

The V call is TRBV7-2, the J call TRBJ2-5, with D perhaps matching TRBD2 (5 bases). Germline assignment: CDR1 SGHTA and CDR2 FQGNSA. The CDR3 spans 14 residues. The V and J ends lost 4 bases and 4 bases respectively, with 13 bases between them. CDR3 protein: CASSSPRGRETQYF. CDR3 in DNA: TGTGCCAGCAGCTCCCCCCGTGGGAGAGAGACCCAGTACTTC.

This clone showed up just a few times. V is TRBV27 and J is TRBJ1-1; 7 positions match TRBD1. Per the germline V gene, CDR1 is MNHEY and CDR2 is SMNVEV (reference sequence). V was clipped by 5 bases and J by 5 bases; unmatched bases: 5. CDR3 length: 13 residues. In DNA, the CDR3 is TGTGCCAGCAGTCCGACAGGGTGGACTGAAGCTTTCTTT. Translation gives CASSPTGWTEAFF.

V is TRBV4-2 and J is TRBJ2-2, with 8 bases fitting TRBD1. CDR1 LGHNA and CDR2 YNFKEQ come from the germline V gene. With V trimmed by 3 bases and J by 0 bases, 6 bases remained unmatched. The CDR3 is 17 residues long. CDR3 region: CASSQSGQGSNTGELFF. Here the CDR3 DNA reads TGTGCCAGCAGCCAGAGCGGACAGGGCTCGAACACCGGGGAGCTGTTTTTT.